This passage covers 4 T cell receptor beta chains from one sample sequenced in a study of cytomegalovirus exposure and HLA in healthy donors (dated by TCRdb to 2016 to 2017). The library was made by the immunoSEQ multiplex PCR assay. A mixture of 60 forward primers for TCR Vbeta segments and 13 reverse primers for TCR Jbeta segments was used in the multiplex PCR. TCRdb mirrors the immuneACCESS table, restricted to in-frame sequences. Some clones are absent from its copies; in checked studies, under half trace to an unresolved V gene, and the reason for the others is unknown. In this sample the table shows about 120,000 clones, about 75% of which occur a single time. The ten most abundant clones make up approximately 28% of the sample. Sequenced input: PBMCs. The receptors were gathered from a man aged 60-69 years in good health and CMV-seropositive.

This clone was seen more than once but under ten times. The chain carries TRBV18 and TRBJ2-1; 7 bases line up with TRBD1. The CDR3 is 14 residues long. Germline loops: CDR1 KGHSH, CDR2 LQKENI. V trimming: 5 bases; J trimming: 8 bases; junction bases outside the gene matches: 9. The CDR3 region has the DNA TGTGCCAGCTCATTCCGGGCAGGGGGAGATGAGCAGTTCTTC. Amino acid sequence: CASSFRAGGDEQFF. Full variable domain (missing parts from reference TRBV18 and TRBJ2-1): NAGVMQNPRHLVRRRGQEARLRCSPMKGHSHVYWYRQLPEEGLKFMVYLQKENIIDESGMPKERFSAEFPKEGPSILRIQQVVRGDSAAYFCASSFRAGGDEQFFGPGTRLTVL.

This clone was seen a handful of times. A junction end diverges from the germline sequence, so it may reflect a read error. V usage is TRBV30 and J usage is TRBJ1-2, with 7 bases aligning to TRBD1. The germline CDR1 and CDR2 sequences are GTSNPN and SVGIG (reference sequence). The CDR3 spans 13 residues. Here the CDR3 DNA reads TGTGCCTGTAACAGGGGTGGTAACTATGTCTACACCTTC. It encodes CACNRGGNYVYTF.

The chain joins TRBV30 to TRBJ2-1; D call uncertain. CDR3 length: 14 residues. V shed 0 bases and J shed 7 bases, with 13 bases lying between them. Per germline, CDR1 GTSNPN and CDR2 SVGIG (reference sequence). This CDR3 is CAWSVYGFGNEQFF. The CDR3 DNA reads TGTGCCTGGAGTGTATACGGTTTCGGTAATGAGCAGTTCTTC.

This rearrangement joins TRBV2 to TRBJ2-1, with TRBD2 matching over 7 bases. Germline loops: CDR1 SNHLY, CDR2 FYNNEI. This CDR3 contains 14 residues. Trimming removed 4 bases from V and 2 bases from J; junction bases left unmatched: 2. Written as DNA, the CDR3 is TGTGCCAGCAGTGCTGGGGGGGCCTACAATGAGCAGTTCTTC. Amino acids: CASSAGGAYNEQFF. Together with reference TRBV2 and TRBJ2-1, the CDR3 gives the full variable domain: EPEVTQTPSHQVTQMGQEVILRCVPISNHLYFYWYRQILGQKVEFLVSFYNNEISEKSEIFDDQFSVERPDGSNFTLKIRSTKLEDSAMYFCASSAGGAYNEQFFGPGTRLTVL.